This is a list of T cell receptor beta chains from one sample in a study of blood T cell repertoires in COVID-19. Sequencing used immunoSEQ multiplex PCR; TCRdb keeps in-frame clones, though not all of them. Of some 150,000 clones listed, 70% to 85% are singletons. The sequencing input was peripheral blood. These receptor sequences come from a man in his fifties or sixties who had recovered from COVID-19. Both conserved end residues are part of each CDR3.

CDR3 protein: CAIREGQGAREQYF
J gene: TRBJ2-7
V gene: TRBV10-3

CDR3 protein: CASSLAAGQNTEAFF
J gene: TRBJ1-1
V gene: TRBV5-1

CDR3 protein: CASSLEPGWDSPLHF
J gene: TRBJ1-6
V gene: TRBV5-1

CDR3 protein: CASGLADISGNTIYF
J gene: TRBJ1-3
V gene: TRBV12-5

CDR3 protein: CATPLASGFTGELFF
J gene: TRBJ2-2
V gene: TRBV5-1

CDR3 protein: CASSSGVGGYTF
J gene: TRBJ1-2
V gene: TRBV5-8

CDR3 protein: CASSVGGQGARETQYF
J gene: TRBJ2-5
V gene: TRBV9

CDR3 protein: CASSQLSSGGRGQFF
J gene: TRBJ2-1
V gene: TRBV3-1/TRBV3-2

CDR3 protein: CASSLQGDGYTF
J gene: TRBJ1-2
V gene: TRBV6-6

CDR3 protein: CASSSTGGTAEAFF
J gene: TRBJ1-1
V gene: TRBV7-3

CDR3 protein: CASTRGEQGNYEQYF
J gene: TRBJ2-7
V gene: TRBV6-5

CDR3 protein: CASGTGETVYGYTF
J gene: TRBJ1-2
V gene: TRBV12-5

CDR3 protein: CASSWRGTEAFF
J gene: TRBJ1-1
V gene: TRBV19

CDR3 protein: CSAIQYNEQFF
J gene: TRBJ2-1
V gene: TRBV20-1

CDR3 protein: CASSLFSGGQPQETQYF
J gene: TRBJ2-5
V gene: TRBV27

CDR3 protein: CASSGGTAKQGNTIYF
J gene: TRBJ1-3
V gene: TRBV9

CDR3 protein: CASSGSTGDYGYTF
J gene: TRBJ1-2
V gene: TRBV9

CDR3 protein: CASSPTAGTYNSPLHF
J gene: TRBJ1-6
V gene: TRBV4-1

CDR3 protein: CASSGGEVKYGYTF
J gene: TRBJ1-2
V gene: TRBV5-4

CDR3 protein: CASSLLGLAGHTPPGANVLTF
J gene: TRBJ2-6
V gene: TRBV7-8

CDR3 protein: CATSDDWTNYGYTF
J gene: TRBJ1-2
V gene: TRBV24-1

CDR3 protein: CASSEWGTATNYGYTF
J gene: TRBJ1-2
V gene: TRBV6-1

CDR3 protein: CASSQVGTGGTDTQYF
J gene: TRBJ2-3
V gene: TRBV4-3

CDR3 protein: CASSSLLGGVYEQYF
J gene: TRBJ2-7
V gene: TRBV5-6

CDR3 protein: CAWSKGAANEKLFF
J gene: TRBJ1-4
V gene: TRBV30

CDR3 protein: CASSLGGLDGYTF
J gene: TRBJ1-2
V gene: TRBV12-3/TRBV12-4

CDR3 protein: CASSLARHLNTEAFF
J gene: TRBJ1-1
V gene: TRBV7-8

CDR3 protein: CASSRGLAGLQETQYF
J gene: TRBJ2-5
V gene: TRBV19